This passage covers 9 T cell receptor beta chains from one sample sequenced in a study of CXCR3-negative and CXCR3-positive naive CD8 T cells. Study-wide results and limits: TRB CDR3 hydrophobicity was greater in CXCR3-positive naive cells than in CXCR3-negative naive cells.

For these receptors, no antigen is known. The TRB libraries of cDNA were built by UMI-labeled 5' RACE. TCRdb processed the 5' RACE reads again and assigns one entry to each CDR3 protein, with no DNA. This listing includes some 150,000 distinct CDR3 sequences. Sequencing was done on a sample of naive CXCR3+ CD8+ T cells from blood. Indicated subset: CD45RO-CCR7+CD27+CD95- naive CD8+ T cells expressing CXCR3 (TNR3+). Every receptor here comes from a human donor in good health. Some clones in this sample may be carry-over from other donors' samples.

The chain combines TRBV19 with TRBJ2-1. Germline V lookup: CDR1 LNHDA, CDR2 SQIVND (reference sequence). The CDR3 loop spans 13 amino acids. The CDR3 loop reads CASSISRDNEQFF.

The rearrangement joins TRBV4-1 to TRBJ2-7; there is no DNA to check the TCRdb D call of TRBD1. The length of the CDR3 is 17 residues. Germline-derived CDR1 and CDR2 are MGHRA and YSYEKL. CDR3 amino acids: CASSKETDSTPNYEQYF.

V usage is TRBV27 and J usage is TRBJ1-1; TCRdb designates TRBD1, a call that cannot be tested without DNA. Germline V CDR1 and CDR2: MNHEY, SMNVEV (reference sequence). The CDR3 runs 14 residues. CDR3: CASSYGTGVTEAFF.

The chain recombines TRBV5-1 with TRBJ2-1; the TCRdb call, TRBD2, lacks DNA for checking. The CDR3 covers 15 residues. In germline, CDR1 is SGHRS, CDR2 YFSETQ. Here the CDR3 reads CASSLGLAGAVEQFF.

The rearrangement uses TRBV12-3 or TRBV12-4 and TRBJ2-1; absent DNA, TCRdb's TRBD2 call cannot be checked. The CDR3 contains 14 residues. The CDR3 region is CASSQGLAGHEQFF.

CDR3 region: CSVGQGSGEQYF. The V gene is TRBV29-1, the J gene TRBJ2-7; TCRdb names TRBD1, which stays unverified in the absence of DNA. The CDR3 is made up of 12 amino acids. Germline lookup yields CDR1 SQVTM and CDR2 ANQGSEA.

V is TRBV6-2 or TRBV6-3 and J is TRBJ2-5; without DNA, the TCRdb call of TRBD1 cannot be checked. The germline V gene has CDR1 MNHEY and CDR2 SVGEGT. The CDR3 totals 16 residues. The CDR3 reads CASRPSGGASSETQYF.

The chain links TRBV29-1 to TRBJ2-1; TCRdb names TRBD1, which stays unverified in the absence of DNA. The CDR3 spans 14 residues. From germline, CDR1 is SQVTM and CDR2 ANQGSEA. CDR3: CSVGWDGIYNEQFF.

V and J are TRBV7-2 and TRBJ2-5; TCRdb's D call, TRBD2, is unchecked because there is no DNA. Germline V CDR1 and CDR2: SGHTA, FQGNSA. There are 16 residues in the CDR3. The CDR3 region is CASSIWTSGVQETQYF.